Shown below are 27 T cell receptor beta chains from a single sample sequenced in a study of long-term antiretroviral therapy in people with HIV. The assay, immunoSEQ v3.0, was run at survey level. Libraries were prepared by immunoSEQ multiplex PCR; TCRdb keeps only in-frame clonotypes and omits some of them. The sample carries 25,000 to 30,000 clones, approximately 93% recorded once. The sequencing used unsorted PBMCs, collected about 6.7 years after starting antiretroviral therapy. The receptors derive from a woman aged 40 to 50 with HIV.

This clone was observed once. For the CDR3, the DNA is TGTGCCAGCTCACTTCTAGGGACAGAAGAGACCCAGTACTTC. Translated: CASSLLGTEETQYF. J is TRBJ2-5 and V is TRBV18; 7 bases map to TRBD1. Germline V gene lookup returns CDR1 KGHSH and CDR2 LQKENI. The V gene end was trimmed by 4 bases and the J gene end by 3 bases; junction bases not matched to a gene: 5. The CDR3 loop spans 14 amino acids.

J is TRBJ2-5 and V is TRBV10-3, with TRBD1 matching 7 bases. The CDR3 contains 14 residues. The germline CDR1 and CDR2 sequences are ENHRY and SYGVKD. V lost 3 bases, J lost 1 base, and 2 bases stayed unmatched. The CDR3 DNA sequence: TGTGCCATCAGTGAAAGGACAGGCCAAGAGACCCAGTACTTC. Translating it yields CAISERTGQETQYF.

The rearrangement joins TRBV27 to TRBJ1-5, with 12 bases aligning to TRBD1. With V trimmed by 3 bases and J by 6 bases, 6 bases remained unmatched. Germline V gene lookup returns CDR1 MNHEY and CDR2 SMNVEV (reference sequence). This CDR3 spans 16 amino acids. The CDR3 DNA reads TGTGCCAGCAGTTTCACCGGGACAGGGGGCGGTCAGCCCCAGCATTTT. It translates to CASSFTGTGGGQPQHF.

The CDR3 loop reads CASSPAGNVDTEAFF. CDR3 nucleotide sequence: TGTGCCAGCTCCCCTGCCGGGAACGTGGACACTGAAGCTTTCTTT. The V gene is TRBV18, the J gene TRBJ1-1, with no clear D. Germline V gives CDR1 KGHSH, CDR2 LQKENI. Trimming left V 6 bases short and J 3 bases short, with 17 bases between. The CDR3 totals 15 residues.

The chain links TRBV5-6 to TRBJ2-3; 10 nucleotides line up with TRBD1. The CDR3 is 15 amino acids. Germline V gives CDR1 SGHDT, CDR2 YYEEEE. V dropped 1 base and J dropped 10; count of bases not matched to a gene: 9. CDR3 residues: CASSLYKGQGLPQYF. CDR3 sequence (DNA): TGTGCCAGCAGCTTGTATAAGGGACAGGGGTTGCCGCAGTATTTT.

The V gene is TRBV7-9, the J gene TRBJ1-5, with 12 bases matching TRBD1. The germline CDR1 and CDR2 sequences are SEHNR and FQNEAQ (reference sequence). The J segment lost 6 bases and the V segment lost 1 base, leaving 7 bases of the junction unmatched. CDR3 length: 17 amino acids. The CDR3 bases are TGTGCCAGCAGCTTAGTGATGGGACAGGGGGCCTCTCAGCCCCAGCATTTT. It specifies CASSLVMGQGASQPQHF.

This clone was seen a few times. The chain employs TRBV11-2 and TRBJ2-7; 7 bases fit TRBD1. The CDR3 sequence is 13 residues long. V lost 3 bases, J lost 10 bases, and 9 bases stayed unmatched. Germline assignment: CDR1 SGHAT and CDR2 FQNNGV. CDR3 DNA: TGTGCCAGCAGCTTGGGACAGTCTCTAATTCAGTACTTC. This sequence encodes CASSLGQSLIQYF.

The rearrangement links TRBV7-8 to TRBJ1-1; D is unresolved. The CDR3 length is 14 residues. Germline CDR1 reads SGHVS; CDR2 reads FQNEAQ. Trimming took off 1 base at V and 5 bases at J, with 11 bases between the two ends. CDR3 sequence (DNA): TGTGCCAGCAGCTTAGACGGGAGAGGGACTGAAGCTTTCTTT. As protein: CASSLDGRGTEAFF. Looking up the rest from reference TRBV7-8 and TRBJ1-1 gives the full variable domain: GAGVSQSPRYKVAKRGQDVALRCDPISGHVSLFWYQQALGQGPEFLTYFQNEAQLDKSGLPSDRFFAERPEGSVSTLKIQRTQQEDSAVYLCASSLDGRGTEAFFGQGTRLTVV.

The rearrangement uses TRBV5-1 and TRBJ2-1; D gene uncertain. This CDR3 contains 14 residues. Germline CDR1 reads SGHRS; CDR2 reads YFSETQ. Trimming stripped 0 bases from V and 8 bases from J, with 12 bases between. CDR3: CASSLGPSQDEQFF. In DNA form, the CDR3 reads TGCGCCAGCAGCTTGGGGCCTAGTCAAGATGAGCAGTTCTTC.

CDR3 protein: CASRGRGDNTEAFF. CDR3 nucleotides: TGCGCCAGCAGGGGTCGTGGGGATAACACTGAAGCTTTCTTT. The gene calls are TRBV5-1 and TRBJ1-1; D gene uncertain. The CDR3 length is 14 residues. Germline V gene data show CDR1 as SGHRS and CDR2 as YFSETQ. The germline V and J ends were trimmed by 5 bases and 2 bases, with 13 bases remaining between them. Full variable domain (rest looked up from reference TRBV5-1 and TRBJ1-1): KAGVTQTPRYLIKTRGQQVTLSCSPISGHRSVSWYQQTPGQGLQFLFEYFSETQRNKGNFPGRFSGRQFSNSRSEMNVSTLELGDSALYLCASRGRGDNTEAFFGQGTRLTVV.

This clone was counted a few times. This sequence joins TRBV19 and TRBJ1-1; D remains ambiguous. The V end lost 8 bases, the J end lost 0 bases, and 10 bases lay between the germline ends. This CDR3 comprises 13 residues. Germline V gene data show CDR1 as LNHDA and CDR2 as SQIVND (reference sequence). CDR3 DNA: TGTGCCAGTGGGATTACGATGAACACTGAAGCTTTCTTT. Translating gives CASGITMNTEAFF.

The gene calls are TRBV6-6 and TRBJ2-5, with 9 bases matching TRBD2. V lost 8 bases and J lost 1; bases outside the gene matches: 2. This CDR3 has 13 residues. Germline lookup yields CDR1 MNHNY and CDR2 SVGAGI (reference sequence). The CDR3 bases are TGTGCCAGCCGAGCGGGGGGCCAAGAGACCCAGTACTTC. As protein: CASRAGGQETQYF.

The chain uses TRBV4-3 and TRBJ1-1; TRBD1 is a possible D gene (5 bases). Germline V gene sequence: CDR1 LGHNA, CDR2 YSLEER. CDR3 length: 14 amino acids. V lost 4 bases and J lost 7, with 16 bases in between. CDR3 DNA sequence: TGCGCCAGCAGCCGAGCGGTCAGGGAAAGTGAAGCTTTCTTT. Its translation: CASSRAVRESEAFF.

The chain is built from TRBV2 and TRBJ1-2, with D possibly TRBD1 on 5 matching bases. With 4 bases removed from V and 8 bases from J, the gap between germline ends came to 17 bases. CDR1 is SNHLY and CDR2 is FYNNEI in the germline V gene. There are 14 residues in the CDR3. CDR3 in amino acids: CASSGRSGGLGYTF. The DNA of the CDR3 is TGTGCCAGCAGTGGTCGGAGTGGGGGTCTGGGCTACACCTTC.

The CDR3 DNA reads TGCGCCAGCAGCCCGAGGGCTAGCACAATTACGGATACGCAGTATTTT. Encoded protein: CASSPRASTITDTQYF. The chain has TRBV4-3 and TRBJ2-3; a possible D gene is TRBD2 (5 bases). V gave up 4 bases and J gave up 6 bases, with 20 bases separating them. The CDR3 is made up of 16 amino acids. In germline, CDR1 is LGHNA, CDR2 YSLEER.

CDR3 residues: CASSFAGTGAPGYTF. The CDR3 coding sequence is TGTGCCAGCAGCTTCGCCGGGACAGGGGCCCCGGGCTACACCTTC. V gene TRBV5-4 combines with J gene TRBJ1-2; TRBD1 agrees at 10 bases. Germline values: CDR1 SGHNT, CDR2 YYREEE (reference sequence). With 2 bases clipped from V and 8 bases from J, the junction kept 9 bases outside the gene matches. The CDR3 is 15 residues long.

This clone showed up just once. The chain recombines TRBV19 with TRBJ1-2, with no clear D. CDR1 and CDR2 from the germline V gene are LNHDA and SQIVND (reference sequence). The V end lost 1 base, the J end lost 6 bases, and 3 bases lay between the germline ends. This CDR3 has 11 amino acids. The CDR3 reads CASSIANGYTF. Here the CDR3 DNA reads TGTGCCAGTAGTATAGCCAATGGCTACACCTTC.

This rearrangement joins TRBV29-1 to TRBJ1-2; TRBD1 agrees at 7 bases. Per germline, CDR1 SQVTM and CDR2 ANQGSEA. This CDR3 spans 14 amino acids. V lost 6 bases and J lost 5; bases outside the gene matches: 12. This chain's CDR3 is CSVVRQGLPYGYTF. CDR3 coding DNA: TGCAGCGTAGTTAGACAGGGACTTCCATATGGCTACACCTTC.

This clone was counted once. The chain recombines TRBV19 with TRBJ1-1; D remains ambiguous. V gave up 9 bases and J gave up 4 bases, with 12 bases separating them. The CDR3 is made up of 12 amino acids. Germline V gene lookup returns CDR1 LNHDA and CDR2 SQIVND (reference sequence). DNA of the CDR3: TGTGCCAGCCCTCGGGTGTTCACTGAAGCTTTCTTT. This translates into CASPRVFTEAFF.

The chain employs TRBV5-1 and TRBJ2-5, with D possibly matching TRBD2 (7 bases). This CDR3 comprises 15 residues. V lost 4 bases and J 2 bases, leaving 15 bases between the germline ends. From germline, CDR1 is SGHRS and CDR2 YFSETQ. The CDR3 bases are TGCGCCAGCAGCCCGACGGGGGGCCCACAAGAGACCCAGTACTTC. Its protein is CASSPTGGPQETQYF.

The chain is built from TRBV14 and TRBJ2-3; 9 bases fit TRBD1. Trimming took 6 bases from V and 6 from J; bases not matched to a gene: 10. Germline V lookup: CDR1 SGHDN, CDR2 FVKESK. The CDR3 length is 15 residues. The CDR3 DNA follows: TGTGCCAGCAGACGAACAGGGGGCGCCCGGGATACGCAGTATTTT. Amino acids: CASRRTGGARDTQYF.

The chain uses TRBV6-1 and TRBJ2-1; D gene unclear. Trimming pared 4 bases from V and 0 bases from J, leaving 19 bases between. The CDR3 runs 18 residues. CDR1 is MNHNS and CDR2 is SASEGT in the germline V gene. CDR3 amino acids: CASSVELTPISSYNEQFF. The CDR3 region has the DNA TGTGCCAGCAGTGTGGAACTCACCCCAATCAGCTCCTACAATGAGCAGTTCTTC.

The CDR3 loop is CASSPRGGTGEMNTEAFF. The DNA of the CDR3 is TGTGCCAGCAGCCCCCGGGGCGGGACAGGTGAAATGAACACTGAAGCTTTCTTT. The chain links TRBV7-7 to TRBJ1-1; 8 bases are shared with TRBD1. Trimming took 5 bases from V and 0 from J; bases not matched to a gene: 14. The CDR3 length is 18 residues. Germline V gives CDR1 SSHAT, CDR2 FNYEAQ (reference sequence).

V gene TRBV4-2 combines with J gene TRBJ1-1, with D possibly matching TRBD1 (5 bases). Trimming took 4 bases from V and 3 from J, leaving 21 bases between them. The CDR3 extends over 17 amino acids. Germline CDR1 and CDR2: LGHNA and YNFKEQ. This chain's CDR3 is CASSPGGDFVLYTEAFF. As DNA, the CDR3 is TGTGCCAGCAGCCCGGGGGGGGATTTCGTGTTGTACACTGAAGCTTTCTTT.

The genes are TRBV5-1 and TRBJ1-1, with D perhaps TRBD1 (5 bases). V shed 0 bases and J shed 2 bases, with 11 bases lying between them. Per germline, CDR1 SGHRS and CDR2 YFSETQ. There are 15 residues in the CDR3. For the CDR3, the DNA is TGCGCCAGCAGCTTGGACGGGGGGACTAACACTGAAGCTTTCTTT. It encodes CASSLDGGTNTEAFF.

The chain joins TRBV10-3 to TRBJ1-6; tentative D call: TRBD1 (6 bases). The germline V and J ends were trimmed by 3 bases and 13 bases, with 16 bases remaining between them. This CDR3 is built from 14 residues. From germline, CDR1 is ENHRY and CDR2 SYGVKD. The CDR3: CAISEGAGEFPLHF. CDR3 in DNA: TGTGCCATCAGTGAAGGGGCAGGGGAGTTCCCCCTCCACTTT.

The chain employs TRBV6-1 and TRBJ1-1; TRBD1 might be the D (6 bases). The germline CDR1 and CDR2 sequences are MNHNS and SASEGT. Trimming removed 4 bases at V and 4 bases at J, with 10 bases between. This CDR3 is built from 13 residues. Written as DNA, the CDR3 is TGTGCCAGCAGTGCGACAGGTGTCACTGAAGCTTTCTTT. Protein: CASSATGVTEAFF.